The clone carrying this TCR beta chain was seen ten or more times. As yet, its antigen is unknown. The entry originates in a study of T-cell reconstitution after alpha-beta-depleted transplantation in children. Study observations and caveats: T-cell counts and diversity at one year post-transplant came mainly from newly produced T cells. Surviving recipient T cells and thymic progenitors underlay high day-60 TCRbeta diversity in some patients. Two months or so post-transplant, alpha-beta T cells reportedly derived from several hundred expanded graft clones.

Using unique molecular identifiers, the investigators prepared the TCRbeta library. Using its own MiXCR run on the PCR reads, TCRdb lists one record per CDR3 protein. The sample has 700,000 or so distinct CDR3 sequences; about 12% are singletons. The V gene lost 6 bases and the J gene lost 9 bases, with 12 bases spanning the gap. CDR3 size: 12 residues. In germline, CDR1 is ENHRY, CDR2 SYGVKD. The source was PBMCs, collected before TCRalphabeta/CD19-depleted stem cell transplant. This chain joins TRBV10-3 and TRBJ2-1; D is unclear. The clonotype comes from a girl aged 2 to 10 with congenital amegakaryocytic thrombocytopenia, due to receive a stem cell transplant. The CDR3 region has the DNA TGTGCCATCAGAGACGAGGCAGGTGAGCAGTTCTTC. It specifies CAIRDEAGEQFF.